This T cell receptor beta chain was recorded in a study of human T cells and chemical hapten exposure. Whole-study context: Alopecia areata, totalis or universalis affected patients, mainly female. Study-wide points: High-frequency TCRs, those above 1 in 1000, stayed the same after DPC sensitization. Donors in the study had alopecia, meaning their immune response may differ from healthy people's.

V was trimmed by 6 bases and J by 13 bases, leaving 15 bases between them. The CDR3 is made up of 11 amino acids. Germline assignment: CDR1 MNHNS and CDR2 SASEGT. Each cDNA molecule in the library carried unique molecular identifiers. One entry per CDR3 protein results from TCRdb running MiXCR on the RACE reads. The sample holds under 100,000 distinct CDR3 sequences, about 10% seen once. This clonotype was counted many times. Its antigen is undetermined. The time point denotes: patch test 2, 6 weeks after DPC sensitization. Treatment in this sample: therapeutic diphenylcyclopropenone sensitization with weekly scalp DPC.

This receptor was taken from a woman in her 30s with alopecia areata. Some clones in this sample may be carry-over from other donors' samples. This specimen was whole blood, taken in connection with sensitization to the hapten diphenylcyclopropenone (DPC). This chain joins TRBV6-1 and TRBJ1-2; D not certain. CDR3 in DNA: TGTGCCAGCAGGGTCGCCCTCCCGGCCACCTTC. Translating it yields CASRVALPATF.